A selection of T cell receptor beta chains follows, all from one sample in a study of shared clonotypes between healthy human individuals. Libraries were prepared by immunoSEQ multiplex PCR; TCRdb keeps only in-frame clonotypes and omits some of them. The sample consists of about 2.4 million clones, 80% to 95% of them appearing once. Sequencing was done on a sample of naive CD4+ T cells from PBMCs. The receptors here all came from a young man in good health. Some clones in this sample may be carry-over from other donors' samples. Both conserved end residues are trimmed from each CDR3.

J gene: TRBJ1-3; V gene: TRBV2; CDR3 protein: ASSVNPNTIY
J gene: TRBJ1-3; V gene: TRBV28; CDR3 protein: ASSLTAGNTIY
J gene: TRBJ2-1; V gene: TRBV2; CDR3 protein: ASRLTSGLSYNEQF
J gene: TRBJ1-1; V gene: TRBV2; CDR3 protein: ASSAEAGDTEAF
J gene: TRBJ2-1; V gene: TRBV6-1; CDR3 protein: ASSVSGSLSYNEQF
J gene: TRBJ2-1; V gene: TRBV10-3; CDR3 protein: AISVQGNEQF
J gene: TRBJ2-1; V gene: TRBV5-1; CDR3 protein: ASSFGLAGAHYNEQF
J gene: TRBJ1-1; V gene: TRBV6-5; CDR3 protein: ASRSRGNTEAF
J gene: TRBJ2-7; V gene: TRBV2; CDR3 protein: ASRVRGTTYEQY
J gene: TRBJ1-4; V gene: TRBV7-9; CDR3 protein: ASTPLVVVSNEKLF
J gene: TRBJ2-7; V gene: TRBV6-5; CDR3 protein: ASTKGGSSYEQY
J gene: TRBJ1-5; V gene: TRBV6-5; CDR3 protein: ASSYSRDINQPQH
J gene: TRBJ1-2; V gene: TRBV7-9; CDR3 protein: ASSTTGPYGYT
J gene: TRBJ2-7; V gene: TRBV9; CDR3 protein: ASRHEQY
J gene: TRBJ1-1; V gene: TRBV5-6; CDR3 protein: ASSLSPRDRGTEAF
J gene: TRBJ1-3; V gene: TRBV18; CDR3 protein: ASTTGGTAGNTIY
J gene: TRBJ2-3; V gene: TRBV15; CDR3 protein: ATSREYSGRGTDTQY
J gene: TRBJ1-1; V gene: TRBV29-1; CDR3 protein: SVAIDGTIAF
J gene: TRBJ1-3; V gene: TRBV10-3; CDR3 protein: AISAQGGGSGNTIY
J gene: TRBJ1-2; V gene: TRBV7-8; CDR3 protein: ASSPRASAGYGYT
J gene: TRBJ2-7; V gene: TRBV11-2; CDR3 protein: ASSPDRAYEQY
J gene: TRBJ2-5; V gene: TRBV7-9; CDR3 protein: ASSLAGGQETQY
J gene: TRBJ1-3; V gene: TRBV7-2; CDR3 protein: ASSTGGGNTIY
J gene: TRBJ2-5; V gene: TRBV7-9; CDR3 protein: ASSLVLAGSETQY
J gene: TRBJ2-7; V gene: TRBV28; CDR3 protein: ASSWPGQLYEQY
J gene: TRBJ2-7; V gene: TRBV27; CDR3 protein: ASSGTASSSGRFYEQY
J gene: TRBJ2-7; V gene: TRBV19; CDR3 protein: ASSINRDLEQY
J gene: TRBJ2-6; V gene: TRBV11-3; CDR3 protein: ASSGWGAGANVLT
J gene: TRBJ2-7; V gene: TRBV29-1; CDR3 protein: SVALRLAERYEQY
J gene: TRBJ2-2; V gene: TRBV19; CDR3 protein: LPGGRVTGELF
J gene: TRBJ1-4; V gene: TRBV7-8; CDR3 protein: ASSLARVTEKLF
J gene: TRBJ2-5; V gene: TRBV2; CDR3 protein: ASSGGTSGRYTQY